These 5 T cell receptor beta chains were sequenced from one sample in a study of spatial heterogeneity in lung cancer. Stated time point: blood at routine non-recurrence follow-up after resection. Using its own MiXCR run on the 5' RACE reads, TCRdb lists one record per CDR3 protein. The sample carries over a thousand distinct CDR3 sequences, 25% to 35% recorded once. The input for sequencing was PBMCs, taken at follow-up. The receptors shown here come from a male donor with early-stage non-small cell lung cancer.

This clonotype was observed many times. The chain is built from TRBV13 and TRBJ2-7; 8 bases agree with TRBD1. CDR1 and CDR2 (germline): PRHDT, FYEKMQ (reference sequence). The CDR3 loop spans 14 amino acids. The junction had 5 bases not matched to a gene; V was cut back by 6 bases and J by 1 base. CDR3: CASRKQGASYEQYF. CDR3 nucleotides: TGTGCCAGCAGGAAGCAGGGGGCATCCTACGAGCAGTACTTC.

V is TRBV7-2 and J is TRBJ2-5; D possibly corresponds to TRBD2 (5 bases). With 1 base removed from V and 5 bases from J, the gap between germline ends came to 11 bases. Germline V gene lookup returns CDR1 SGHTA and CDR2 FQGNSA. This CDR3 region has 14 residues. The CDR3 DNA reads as TGTGCCAGCAGCTTAGACCTGCAGCGGGAGACCCAGTACTTC. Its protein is CASSLDLQRETQYF.

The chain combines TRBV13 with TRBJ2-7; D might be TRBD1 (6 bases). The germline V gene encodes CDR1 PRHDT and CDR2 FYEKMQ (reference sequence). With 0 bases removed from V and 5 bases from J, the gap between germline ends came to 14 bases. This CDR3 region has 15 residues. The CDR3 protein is CASSLGQGRPHEQYF. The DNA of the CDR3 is TGTGCCAGCAGCTTAGGGCAGGGGCGCCCGCACGAGCAGTACTTC.

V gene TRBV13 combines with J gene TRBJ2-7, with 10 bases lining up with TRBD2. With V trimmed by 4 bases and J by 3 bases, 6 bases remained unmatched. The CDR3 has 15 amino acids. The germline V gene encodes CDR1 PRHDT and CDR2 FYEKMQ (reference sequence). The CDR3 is CASSSAGLAFYEQYF. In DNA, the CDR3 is TGTGCCAGCAGCTCGGCGGGACTAGCGTTCTACGAGCAGTACTTC.

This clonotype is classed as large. CDR3 coding DNA: TGCGCCAGCAGCTTGGAAATAGCGGTTCAAGAGACCCAGTACTTC. Residues: CASSLEIAVQETQYF. The rearrangement links TRBV5-1 to TRBJ2-5; possibly TRBD2 for D (6 bases). This CDR3 is built from 15 residues. Germline V CDR1 and CDR2: SGHRS, YFSETQ. Trimming took 0 bases from V and 2 from J, leaving 11 bases between them.